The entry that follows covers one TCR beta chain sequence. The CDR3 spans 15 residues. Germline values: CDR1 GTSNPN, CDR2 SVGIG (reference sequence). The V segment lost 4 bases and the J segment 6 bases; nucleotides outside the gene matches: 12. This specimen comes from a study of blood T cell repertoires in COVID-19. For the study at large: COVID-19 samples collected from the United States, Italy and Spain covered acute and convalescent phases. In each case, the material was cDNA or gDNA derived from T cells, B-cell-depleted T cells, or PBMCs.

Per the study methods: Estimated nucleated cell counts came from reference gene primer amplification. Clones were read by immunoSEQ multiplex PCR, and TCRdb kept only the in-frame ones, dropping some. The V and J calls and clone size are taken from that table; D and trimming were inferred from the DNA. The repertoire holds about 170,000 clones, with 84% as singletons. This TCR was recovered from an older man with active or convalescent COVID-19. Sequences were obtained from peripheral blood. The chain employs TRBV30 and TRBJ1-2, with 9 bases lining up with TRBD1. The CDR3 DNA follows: TGTGCCTGGACCACCCTGGCGGGACAGGGTAATGGCTACACCTTC. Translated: CAWTTLAGQGNGYTF.